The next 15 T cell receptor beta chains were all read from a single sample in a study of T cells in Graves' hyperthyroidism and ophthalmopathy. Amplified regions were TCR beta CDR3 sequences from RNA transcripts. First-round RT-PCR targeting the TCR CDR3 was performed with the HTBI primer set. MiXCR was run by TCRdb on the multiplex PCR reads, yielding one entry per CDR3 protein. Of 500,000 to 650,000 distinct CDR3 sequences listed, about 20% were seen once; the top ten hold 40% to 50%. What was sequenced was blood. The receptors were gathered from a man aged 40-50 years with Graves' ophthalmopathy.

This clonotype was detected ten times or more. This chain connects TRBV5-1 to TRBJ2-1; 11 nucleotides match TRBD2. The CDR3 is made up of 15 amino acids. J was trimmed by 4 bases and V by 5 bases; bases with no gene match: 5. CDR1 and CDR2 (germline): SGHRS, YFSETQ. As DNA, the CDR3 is TGCGCCAGCAGGAGCACTAGCGGGGGATACAATGAGCAGTTCTTC. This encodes CASRSTSGGYNEQFF.

DNA of the CDR3: TGTGCCAGCAGCCAAGGCCTATCTCCAGATACGCAGTATTTT. Translating it yields CASSQGLSPDTQYF. This chain joins TRBV4-2 and TRBJ2-3; unclear D gene. Trimming removed 1 base from V and 4 bases from J, with 9 bases in between. Germline values: CDR1 LGHNA, CDR2 YNFKEQ. The CDR3 is 14 amino acids.

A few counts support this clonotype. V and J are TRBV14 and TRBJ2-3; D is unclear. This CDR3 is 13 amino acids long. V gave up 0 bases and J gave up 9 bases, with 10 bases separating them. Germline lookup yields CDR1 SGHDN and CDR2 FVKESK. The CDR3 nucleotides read TGTGCCAGCAGCCAAGATCGGACCACCACGCAGTATTTT. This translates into CASSQDRTTTQYF.

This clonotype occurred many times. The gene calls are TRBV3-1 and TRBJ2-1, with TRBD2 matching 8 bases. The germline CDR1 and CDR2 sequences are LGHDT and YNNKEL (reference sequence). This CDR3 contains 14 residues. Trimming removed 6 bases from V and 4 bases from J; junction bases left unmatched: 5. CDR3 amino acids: CASRQQRGYNEQFF. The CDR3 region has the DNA TGTGCCAGCAGACAGCAGCGGGGGTACAATGAGCAGTTCTTC.

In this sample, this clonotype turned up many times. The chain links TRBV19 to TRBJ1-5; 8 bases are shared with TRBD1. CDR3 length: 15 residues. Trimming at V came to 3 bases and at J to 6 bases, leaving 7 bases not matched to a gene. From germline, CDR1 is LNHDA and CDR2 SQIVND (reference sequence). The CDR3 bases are TGTGCCAGTAGTATCGGGGCAGGGGGCGGTCAGCCCCAGCATTTT. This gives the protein CASSIGAGGGQPQHF.

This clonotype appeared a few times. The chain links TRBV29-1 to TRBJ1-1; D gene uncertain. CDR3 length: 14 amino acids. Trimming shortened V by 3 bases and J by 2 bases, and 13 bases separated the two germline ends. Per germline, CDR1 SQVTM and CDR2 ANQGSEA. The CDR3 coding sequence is TGCAGCGTTGAGAAGCGGTCAGTAAACACTGAAGCTTTCTTT. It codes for CSVEKRSVNTEAFF.

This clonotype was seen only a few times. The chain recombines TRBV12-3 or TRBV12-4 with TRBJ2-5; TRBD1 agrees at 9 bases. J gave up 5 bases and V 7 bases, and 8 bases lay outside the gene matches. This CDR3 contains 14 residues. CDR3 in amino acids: CASTLQGALETQYF. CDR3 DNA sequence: TGTGCCAGCACCCTACAGGGGGCTTTGGAGACCCAGTACTTC.

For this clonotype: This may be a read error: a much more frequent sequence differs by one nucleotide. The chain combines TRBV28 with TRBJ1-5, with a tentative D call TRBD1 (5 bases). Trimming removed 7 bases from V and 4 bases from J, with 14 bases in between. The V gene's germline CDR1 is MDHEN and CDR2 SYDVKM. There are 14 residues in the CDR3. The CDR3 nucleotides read TGTGCCAGCAAACTGGGACGGAGTAATCAGCCCCAGCATTTT. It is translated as CASKLGRSNQPQHF.

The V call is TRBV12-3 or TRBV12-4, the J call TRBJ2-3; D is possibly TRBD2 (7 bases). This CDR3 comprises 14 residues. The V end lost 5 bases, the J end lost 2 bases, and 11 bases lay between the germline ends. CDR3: CASSPGDYTDTQYF. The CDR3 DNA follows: TGTGCCAGCAGTCCAGGGGACTACACAGATACGCAGTATTTT.

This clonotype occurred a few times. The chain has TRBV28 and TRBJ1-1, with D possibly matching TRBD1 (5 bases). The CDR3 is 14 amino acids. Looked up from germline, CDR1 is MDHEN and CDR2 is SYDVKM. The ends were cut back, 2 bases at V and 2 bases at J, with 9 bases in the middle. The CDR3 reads CASSLQGINTEAFF. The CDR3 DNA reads TGTGCCAGCAGTTTACAGGGAATCAACACTGAAGCTTTCTTT.

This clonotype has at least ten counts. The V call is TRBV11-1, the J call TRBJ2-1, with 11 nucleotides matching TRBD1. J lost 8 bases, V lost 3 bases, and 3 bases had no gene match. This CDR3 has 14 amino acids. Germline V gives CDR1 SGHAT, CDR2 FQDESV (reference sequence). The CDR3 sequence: CASSFGQGADEQFF. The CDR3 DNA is TGTGCCAGCAGCTTTGGACAGGGGGCCGATGAGCAGTTCTTC.

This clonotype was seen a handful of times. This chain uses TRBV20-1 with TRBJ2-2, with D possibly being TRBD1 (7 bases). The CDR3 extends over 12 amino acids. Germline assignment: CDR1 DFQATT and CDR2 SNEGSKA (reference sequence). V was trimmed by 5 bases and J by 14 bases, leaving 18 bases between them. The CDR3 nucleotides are TGCAGTGCTGGAGGGCCAGGGGGGAAACTGTTTTTT. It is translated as CSAGGPGGKLFF.

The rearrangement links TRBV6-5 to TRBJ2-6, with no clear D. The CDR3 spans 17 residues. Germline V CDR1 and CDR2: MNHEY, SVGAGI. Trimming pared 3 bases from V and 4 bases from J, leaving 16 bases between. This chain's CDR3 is CASSYITTSGGANVLTF. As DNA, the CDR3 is TGTGCCAGCAGTTATATCACTACCTCCGGGGGGGCCAACGTCCTGACTTTC.

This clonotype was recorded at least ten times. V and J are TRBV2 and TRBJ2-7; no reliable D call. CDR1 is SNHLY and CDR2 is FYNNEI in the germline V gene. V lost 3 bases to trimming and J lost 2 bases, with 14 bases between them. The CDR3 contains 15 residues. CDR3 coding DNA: TGTGCCAGCAGTGAGGCTTCTTCGGATACCTACGAGCAGTACTTC. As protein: CASSEASSDTYEQYF.

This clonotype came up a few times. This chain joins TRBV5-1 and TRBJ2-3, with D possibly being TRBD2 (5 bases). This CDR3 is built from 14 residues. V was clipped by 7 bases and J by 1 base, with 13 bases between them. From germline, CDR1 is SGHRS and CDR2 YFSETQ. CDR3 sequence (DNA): TGCGCCAGCGGGAAAGCGGCGCGCACAGATACGCAGTATTTT. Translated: CASGKAARTDTQYF.